The entry below describes one TCR beta chain. Everyone who took part was about 18 to 90 years old, and they came from some 23 US areas. In the authors' methods: Reference gene primer amplification gave estimated nucleated cell counts. Only in-frame clones appear in the TCRdb table, and some are missing; sequencing was by immunoSEQ multiplex PCR. The DNA gave D and trimming, while V, J and clone size come from that table. The sample contains around 310,000 clones, roughly 86% of which appear only once. The sample comes from a study of blood T cell repertoires in COVID-19. The overall study: The United States, Italy and Spain provided the acute and convalescent COVID-19 samples.

Deletions cut 6 bases from V and 2 bases from J, with 11 bases between. The CDR3 covers 14 residues. The germline CDR1 and CDR2 sequences are MNHEY and SMNVEV (reference sequence). The source is a woman aged 25 to 39 who had recovered from COVID-19. V is TRBV27 and J is TRBJ1-3, with no clear D. Sequencing was done on a sample of PBMCs or T cells enriched from blood (not recorded which). This chain's CDR3 is CASSRSSTGNTIYF. For the CDR3, the DNA is TGTGCCAGCAGCCGCTCTAGTACTGGAAACACCATATATTTT.